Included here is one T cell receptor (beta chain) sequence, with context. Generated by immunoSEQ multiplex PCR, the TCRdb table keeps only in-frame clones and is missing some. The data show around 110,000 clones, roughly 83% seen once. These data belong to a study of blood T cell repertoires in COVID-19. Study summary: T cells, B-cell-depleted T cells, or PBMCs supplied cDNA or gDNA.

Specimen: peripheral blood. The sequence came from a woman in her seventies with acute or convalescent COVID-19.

The CDR3: CASGLAARTFSYEQYF. The CDR3 bases are TGTGCTAGTGGTCTCGCCGCACGGACTTTCTCCTACGAGCAGTACTTC. V and J are TRBV12-5 and TRBJ2-7, with a possible D match to TRBD2 (5 bases). The CDR3 sequence is 16 residues long. Trimming shortened V by 5 bases and J by 0 bases, and 17 bases separated the two germline ends. Germline loops: CDR1 LGHNT, CDR2 FRNRAP.